This TCR beta chain originates from a study of cytomegalovirus exposure and HLA in healthy donors. This clone was seen only once. Antigen: not known. Study results and caveats: Most sequenced TCRs were rare (though some public TCRs occurred in many donors). Researchers had no immune exposure information except CMV serostatus available. Fewer than 200 TCR beta chains were listed as cytomegalovirus-associated.

Trimming at V came to 1 base and at J to 4 bases, leaving 8 bases not matched to a gene. The CDR3 loop spans 16 amino acids. Looked up from germline, CDR1 is SGHVS and CDR2 is FNYEAQ. The PCR had 60 Vbeta and 13 Jbeta primers. Profiled with immunoSEQ multiplex PCR; TCRdb holds only in-frame clones, not every one. The table lists 80,000 to 90,000 clones, roughly 73% of them singletons. The chain employs TRBV7-6 and TRBJ2-7, with 9 bases identical to TRBD1. The sequence was obtained from a man between 35 and 55 years old in good health and CMV-seronegative. Input material: PBMCs. CDR3 region: CASSLGTGQGGYEQYF. CDR3 nucleotides: TGTGCCAGCAGCTTAGGGACGGGACAGGGTGGGTACGAGCAGTACTTC.